The clone carrying this T cell receptor (beta chain) has at least ten counts. Its cognate antigen is unknown. The sample is drawn from a study of T-cell memory formation after mild COVID-19. Study in general: Clusters of TCRs were largely donor specific.

V lost 3 bases to trimming and J lost 4 bases; unmatched junction nucleotides: 4. CDR1 is LGHNA, CDR2 YNFKEQ, per germline. The CDR3 covers 14 residues. TCRdb reanalysed the 5' RACE reads using MiXCR and keeps one entry per CDR3 protein. The sample records 75,000 to 95,000 distinct CDR3 sequences, about an eighth being singletons. Study conclusions and caveats: Specificity for SARS-CoV-2 was not confirmed among the second-wave clones peaking on day 37. Day 15 to 85 contractors were CD4/CD8 balanced; later expanders leaned CD4+. Memory from before infection featured some responding clones, which suggests cross-reactive memory joined.

This clonotype originated in an adult woman who had mild COVID-19 (a few samples of this study predate the infection). Cell type and time point are not known. The rearrangement links TRBV4-2 to TRBJ2-7; 9 positions match TRBD2. Sequences were obtained from PBMCs or a T cell subset sorted from them (not recorded which). CDR3 residues: CASSQLAGSYEQYF. The CDR3 region has the DNA TGTGCCAGCAGCCAGCTAGCGGGGTCTTACGAGCAGTACTTC.